Each of the 4 T cell receptor beta chains below was sequenced from the same sample in a study of T cells in Graves' hyperthyroidism and ophthalmopathy. Amplified TCR beta CDR3 regions derived from RNA transcripts. With the HTBI primer set, the TCR CDR3 went through a first round of RT-PCR. TCRdb analysed the multiplex PCR reads with MiXCR anew, one entry per CDR3 protein. The table includes over 700,000 distinct CDR3 sequences, 30% to 40% detected once. Sequences were obtained from blood. The source is a woman aged 40 to 50 with Graves' hyperthyroidism.

This clonotype was recorded many times. In DNA form, the CDR3 reads TGTGCCAGCAGCCTACAGGGACGAGCGACCCAGTACTTC. It specifies CASSLQGRATQYF. J is TRBJ2-5 and V is TRBV7-3; D might be TRBD1 (6 bases). The CDR3 has 13 residues. Per the germline V gene, CDR1 is SGHTA and CDR2 is FQGTGA. The V gene lost 5 bases and the J gene lost 7 bases, with 14 bases spanning the gap. The full variable domain, rest sourced from reference TRBV7-3 and TRBJ2-5, is GAGVSQTPSNKVTEKGKYVELRCDPISGHTALYWYRQSLGQGPEFLIYFQGTGAADDSGLPNDRFFAVRPEGSVSTLKIQRTERGDSAVYLCASSLQGRATQYFGPGTRLLVL.

This chain connects TRBV24-1 to TRBJ1-2; TRBD1 matches at 10 bases. The CDR3 is 15 residues long. Looked up from germline, CDR1 is KGHDR and CDR2 is SFDVKD. Trimming at V came to 3 bases and at J to 6 bases, leaving 6 bases not matched to a gene. The CDR3 sequence: CATSDARTGGHGYTF. The CDR3 DNA reads TGTGCCACCAGTGATGCCAGGACAGGGGGTCATGGCTACACCTTC.

This clonotype was observed at least ten times. The chain employs TRBV7-9 and TRBJ1-3; the D gene is possibly TRBD1 (6 bases). V lost 2 bases, J lost 0 bases, and 11 bases lay in between. This CDR3 is built from 16 residues. CDR1 is SEHNR, CDR2 FQNEAQ, per germline (reference sequence). The CDR3 here is CASSLRTASSGNTIYF. CDR3 nucleotide sequence: TGTGCCAGCAGCTTAAGGACAGCGAGCTCTGGAAACACCATATATTTT.

The rearrangement joins TRBV9 to TRBJ1-2, with 7 positions matching TRBD1. V trimming: 2 bases; J trimming: 8 bases; junction bases outside the gene matches: 12. Germline CDR1 SGDLS, CDR2 YYNGEE. The CDR3 loop spans 15 amino acids. This chain's CDR3 is CASSVGPGGFEGYTF. CDR3 coding DNA: TGTGCCAGCAGCGTTGGGCCAGGGGGGTTCGAAGGCTACACCTTC.